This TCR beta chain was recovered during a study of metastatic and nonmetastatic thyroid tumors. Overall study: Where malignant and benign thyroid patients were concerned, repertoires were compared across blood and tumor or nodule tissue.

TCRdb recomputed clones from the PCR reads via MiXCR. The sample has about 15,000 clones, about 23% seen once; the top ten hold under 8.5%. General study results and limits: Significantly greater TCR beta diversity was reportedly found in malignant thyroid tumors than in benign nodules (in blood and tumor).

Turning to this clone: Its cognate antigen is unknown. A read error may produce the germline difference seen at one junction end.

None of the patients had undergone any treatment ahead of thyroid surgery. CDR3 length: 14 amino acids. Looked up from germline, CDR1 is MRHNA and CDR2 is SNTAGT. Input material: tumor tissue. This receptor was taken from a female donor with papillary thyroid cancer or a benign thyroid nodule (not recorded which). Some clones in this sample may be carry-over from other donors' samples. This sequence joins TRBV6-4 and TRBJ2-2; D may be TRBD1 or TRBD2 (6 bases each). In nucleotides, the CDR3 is TGTGCCAGCATAAGGACGGGGGACACTTTGGAGCTTTTTTTT. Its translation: CASIRTGDTLELFF.